This T cell receptor (beta chain) was captured in a study of T cells in Graves' hyperthyroidism and ophthalmopathy. Enrolled ophthalmopathy patients presented with a Clinical Activity Score of at least 3, a NOSPECS grade of at least 4, and disease duration under 3 months. Orbital computed tomography and thyroid ultrasound, together with serum TRAb and thyroxine and clinical symptoms, were used for diagnoses. Researchers amplified the TCR beta CDR3 regions from RNA transcripts. HTBI primers were the set used in a first-round RT-PCR of the TCR CDR3. One entry per CDR3 protein, called by TCRdb with MiXCR from the multiplex PCR reads. The sample lists some 550,000 distinct CDR3 sequences, roughly 16% occurring once. Points from the study as a whole: The blood repertoire included most of the expanded thyroid clonotypes above 0.001.

In the case of this clonotype: What it binds is unknown.

Input material: blood. The TCR comes from a woman in her thirties or forties with Graves' ophthalmopathy.

The CDR3 DNA is TGTGCCAGTAGTATGACTAGCGACCTCAATGAGCAGTTCTTC. Its translation: CASSMTSDLNEQFF. The V gene is TRBV19, the J gene TRBJ2-1; 8 bases are shared with TRBD2. The V and J ends lost 3 bases and 6 bases, in that order; junction bases with no gene match: 4. Germline loops: CDR1 LNHDA, CDR2 SQIVND (reference sequence). The CDR3 length is 14 residues.